What follows describes a single T cell receptor beta chain. Other nucleotide sequences in the sample specify the same CDR3. This sample was included in a study of shared clonotypes between healthy human individuals. Method: immunoSEQ multiplex PCR; TCRdb's copy keeps in-frame clones and lacks some. The sample lists some 790,000 clones, 55% to 75% occurring once. The source of this sequence is a woman in her thirties in good health. The specimen sequenced was memory CD4+ T cells sorted from blood. Subset described: CD45RA-negative fraction.

The CDR3 here is CASSPSDTQYF. The CDR3 DNA reads as TGTGCCAGCTCACCATCTGATACGCAGTATTTT. The chain is built from TRBV18 and TRBJ2-3; D is ambiguous. There are 11 residues in the CDR3. CDR1 is KGHSH and CDR2 is LQKENI in the germline V gene. The germline V and J ends were trimmed by 2 bases and 6 bases, with 3 bases remaining between them.